The 20 T cell receptor beta chains below were found in one sample sequenced in a study of vaccination and CD4 T cells after COVID-19. What these receptors recognize is not known. Sequencing of cultured CD4+ T cell DNA used the Oncomine TCR Beta short-read assay. TCRdb recomputed calls from the PCR reads with MiXCR, one row per CDR3 protein. The data show fewer than 18,000 distinct CDR3 sequences, about 50% seen once. As to treatment: roughly 11-day PBMC culture with coronavirus spike peptide pools or control peptides (ViraFEST assay). The material sequenced was CD4+ T cells from blood, cultured in vitro. The receptors stem from a human donor who had recovered from COVID-19.

In this sample, this clonotype turned up a few times. V gene TRBV11-3 combines with J gene TRBJ2-1, with 9 positions matching TRBD2. CDR3 length: 14 amino acids. The V segment lost 5 bases and the J segment 4 bases; nucleotides outside the gene matches: 3. Looked up from germline, CDR1 is SGHNT and CDR2 is YENEEA. Here the CDR3 DNA reads TGTGCCAGCAGCCAAAGCGGGGGGTACAATGAGCAGTTCTTC. Encoded protein: CASSQSGGYNEQFF.

The DNA of the CDR3 is TGTGCCAGCAGGCCGGGACTAGCGGGAGGAGGCGAGCAGTACTTC. This sequence encodes CASRPGLAGGGEQYF. The chain employs TRBV6-1 and TRBJ2-7; 15 bases fit TRBD2. This CDR3 has 15 amino acids. J gave up 6 bases and V 6 bases, and 6 bases lay outside the gene matches. Germline V gene sequence: CDR1 MNHNS, CDR2 SASEGT.

This clonotype has more than one count but fewer than ten. This rearrangement joins TRBV7-8 to TRBJ1-5; 8 positions agree with TRBD1. V trimming: 5 bases; J trimming: 8 bases; junction bases outside the gene matches: 8. This CDR3 is built from 14 residues. Germline loops: CDR1 SGHVS, CDR2 FQNEAQ. The CDR3 DNA follows: TGTGCCAGCAGCGGGTACAGGGGGTTAGAGCCCCAGCATTTT. As protein: CASSGYRGLEPQHF.

J is TRBJ2-3 and V is TRBV7-2; TRBD1 might be the D (6 bases). V lost 3 bases to trimming and J lost 3 bases, with 10 bases between them. The germline V gene encodes CDR1 SGHTA and CDR2 FQGNSA. The CDR3 covers 14 residues. The CDR3 loop is CASSFATGTDTQYF. CDR3 nucleotides: TGTGCCAGCAGCTTCGCTACAGGGACAGATACGCAGTATTTT.

The chain employs TRBV20-1 and TRBJ2-3, with TRBD2 identical over 7 bases. V lost 4 bases and J lost 2; bases outside the gene matches: 6. The CDR3 is 14 amino acids. Germline CDR1 and CDR2: DFQATT and SNEGSKA (reference sequence). In DNA, the CDR3 is TGCAGTGCTACGAGCGGGGACTTCACAGATACGCAGTATTTT. It codes for CSATSGDFTDTQYF.

By share, this clonotype counts as large (0.1 to 1%). J is TRBJ2-1 and V is TRBV10-3; the D gene is possibly TRBD2 (7 bases). Germline V gene data show CDR1 as ENHRY and CDR2 as SYGVKD. Trimming pared 7 bases from V and 3 bases from J, leaving 16 bases between. This CDR3 contains 15 residues. DNA of the CDR3: TGTGCCATCATGGGGGCGGGAGCGGTCTACAATGAGCAGTTCTTC. Amino acid sequence: CAIMGAGAVYNEQFF.

The chain joins TRBV20-1 to TRBJ1-4; no definite D call. The germline V and J ends were trimmed by 1 base and 3 bases, with 6 bases remaining between them. Germline loops: CDR1 DFQATT, CDR2 SNEGSKA (reference sequence). The CDR3 is made up of 13 amino acids. The CDR3 nucleotides read TGCAGTGCTAGAGGGTGGGCTAATGAAAAACTGTTTTTT. Amino acid sequence: CSARGWANEKLFF.

The chain combines TRBV20-1 with TRBJ2-5, with a tentative D call TRBD1 (6 bases). Germline lookup yields CDR1 DFQATT and CDR2 SNEGSKA (reference sequence). V lost 0 bases and J 10 bases, leaving 15 bases between the germline ends. The CDR3 runs to 13 residues. The CDR3 bases are TGCAGTGCTAGAGATCAGGGTTTAGGGGGCCAGTACTTC. Amino acids: CSARDQGLGGQYF.

This clonotype was seen only a few times. This chain connects TRBV7-6 to TRBJ2-1; tentatively, D is TRBD1 or TRBD2 (7 bases each). V lost 5 bases, J lost 7 bases, and 24 bases lay in between. This CDR3 comprises 17 residues. The germline V gene has CDR1 SGHVS and CDR2 FNYEAQ. CDR3 protein: CASSPMGRQGGKNEQFF. The CDR3 DNA is TGTGCCAGCAGCCCGATGGGTAGACAGGGAGGGAAAAATGAGCAGTTCTTC.

This clonotype has only a few counts. The chain has TRBV19 and TRBJ1-2; tentatively, D is TRBD1 (6 bases). V was cut by 3 bases and J by 4 bases, with 12 bases left in between. The CDR3 runs to 14 residues. The V gene's germline CDR1 is LNHDA and CDR2 SQIVND (reference sequence). CDR3 region: CASSIGNRAYGYTF. CDR3 sequence (DNA): TGTGCCAGTAGTATTGGGAACAGGGCCTATGGCTACACCTTC.

V is TRBV21-1 and J is TRBJ1-2; the table's D call of TRBD1 was not tested on the DNA. TRBV21-1 is designated a pseudogene. The CDR3 runs to 15 residues. CDR3 coding DNA: TGTGCCAGCAGCTTCCGGACAGGGGTCATCCAACGCTACACCTTC. Translation gives CASSFRTGVIQRYTF.

The chain links TRBV11-1 to TRBJ2-6; the D is unclear. From germline, CDR1 is SGHAT and CDR2 FQDESV (reference sequence). The ends were cut back, 5 bases at V and 3 bases at J, with 8 bases in the middle. The CDR3 is made up of 14 amino acids. CDR3 sequence: CASSGWGGANVLTF. The DNA for the CDR3 is TGTGCCAGCAGCGGGTGGGGTGGGGCCAACGTCCTGACTTTC.

This clonotype was detected only a few times. V usage is TRBV15 and J usage is TRBJ2-7; D may match TRBD1 or TRBD2 (5 bases each). Trimming cost V 5 bases and J 4 bases, with 18 bases left between them. CDR3 length: 15 amino acids. CDR1 and CDR2 from the germline V gene are LNHNV and YYDKDF (reference sequence). Here the CDR3 reads CATSAKGLARYEQYF. The CDR3 DNA is TGTGCCACCAGCGCAAAGGGGCTAGCTCGGTACGAGCAGTACTTC.

The chain uses TRBV11-3 and TRBJ1-1; TRBD1 matches at 9 bases. The CDR3 consists of 15 residues. Per germline, CDR1 SGHNT and CDR2 YENEEA. Trimming at V came to 5 bases and at J to 6 bases, leaving 10 bases not matched to a gene. The CDR3 is CASSLKQGAGPEAFF. CDR3 sequence (DNA): TGTGCCAGCAGCCTCAAACAGGGGGCTGGGCCTGAAGCTTTCTTT.

The rearrangement links TRBV10-3 to TRBJ2-3, with 9 bases aligning to TRBD2. J was trimmed by 0 bases and V by 6 bases; bases with no gene match: 7. Germline-derived CDR1 and CDR2 are ENHRY and SYGVKD. The CDR3 length is 16 residues. CDR3 coding DNA: TGTGCCATCAGGAAGACTAGCGGCTCTAGCACAGATACGCAGTATTTT. It specifies CAIRKTSGSSTDTQYF.

The chain joins TRBV6-1 to TRBJ1-6; 7 nucleotides match TRBD1. The CDR3 is 14 residues long. V shed 6 bases, J shed 8 bases, and the junction held 7 bases outside the gene matches. Looked up from germline, CDR1 is MNHNS and CDR2 is SASEGT. Here the CDR3 reads CASSLRDSDSPLHF. CDR3 DNA sequence: TGTGCCAGCAGCCTCCGGGACAGCGATTCACCCCTCCACTTT.

V and J are TRBV28 and TRBJ2-3; D is ambiguous. V lost 8 bases and J 4 bases, leaving 22 bases between the germline ends. The germline V gene encodes CDR1 MDHEN and CDR2 SYDVKM. CDR3 size: 16 residues. The CDR3: CASGHPWVGVSDTQYF. The CDR3 DNA reads as TGTGCCAGCGGCCACCCCTGGGTCGGAGTCTCAGATACGCAGTATTTT. Filled out from reference TRBV28 and TRBJ2-3, the complete variable domain reads DVKVTQSSRYLVKRTGEKVFLECVQDMDHENMFWYRQDPGLGLRLIYFSYDVKMKEKGDIPEGYSVSREKKERFSLILESASTNQTSMYLCASGHPWVGVSDTQYFGPGTRLTVL.

The V call is TRBV28, the J call TRBJ1-3; 7 bases agree with TRBD1. The CDR3 spans 14 residues. CDR1 is MDHEN and CDR2 is SYDVKM in the germline V gene. The junction had 14 bases not matched to a gene; V was cut back by 7 bases and J by 11 bases. The CDR3 region has the DNA TGTGCCAGCACCGAGGGACAGCGGGAGGACGCCATATATTTT. It encodes CASTEGQREDAIYF. The complete variable domain, with remaining parts taken from reference TRBV28 and TRBJ1-3, reads DVKVTQSSRYLVKRTGEKVFLECVQDMDHENMFWYRQDPGLGLRLIYFSYDVKMKEKGDIPEGYSVSREKKERFSLILESASTNQTSMYLCASTEGQREDAIYFGEGSWLTVV.

The CDR3 DNA reads as TGCAGTGCTCGACTAGCGGGGTACACAGATACGCAGTATTTT. This translates into CSARLAGYTDTQYF. The chain recombines TRBV20-1 with TRBJ2-3, with TRBD2 matching 11 bases. V lost 5 bases and J lost 2; bases outside the gene matches: 3. This CDR3 comprises 14 residues. From germline, CDR1 is DFQATT and CDR2 SNEGSKA (reference sequence).

V and J are TRBV19 and TRBJ1-5, with D possibly TRBD1 on 5 matching bases. The CDR3 is 17 residues long. Trimming pared 6 bases from V and 0 bases from J, leaving 18 bases between. Per the germline V gene, CDR1 is LNHDA and CDR2 is SQIVND (reference sequence). The chain's CDR3 is CASSELGRGYSNQPQHF. The CDR3 DNA reads as TGTGCCAGTAGCGAATTGGGACGGGGTTATAGCAATCAGCCCCAGCATTTT.